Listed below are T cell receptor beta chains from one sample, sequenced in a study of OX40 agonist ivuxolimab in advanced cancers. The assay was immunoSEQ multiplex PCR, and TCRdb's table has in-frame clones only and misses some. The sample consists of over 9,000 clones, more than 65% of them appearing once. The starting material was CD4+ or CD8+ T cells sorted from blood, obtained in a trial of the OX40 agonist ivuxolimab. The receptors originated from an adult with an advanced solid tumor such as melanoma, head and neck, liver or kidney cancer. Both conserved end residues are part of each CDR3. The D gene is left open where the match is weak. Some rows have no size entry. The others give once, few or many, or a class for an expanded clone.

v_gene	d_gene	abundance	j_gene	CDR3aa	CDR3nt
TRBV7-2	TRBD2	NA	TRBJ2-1	CASSLERGAYNEQFF	TGTGCCAGCAGCTTAGAGCGGGGGGCTTACAATGAGCAGTTCTTC
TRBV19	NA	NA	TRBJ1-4	CASQKRQQSTNEKLFF	TGTGCCAGTCAGAAACGACAGCAGTCAACTAATGAAAAACTGTTTTTT
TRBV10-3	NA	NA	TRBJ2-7	CAGSTDSYEQYF	TGTGCCGGTTCGACGGACTCCTACGAGCAGTACTTC
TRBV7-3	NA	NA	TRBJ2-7	CASSTQGGVDVEQYF	TGTGCCAGCAGCACACAGGGGGGGGTGGATGTCGAGCAGTACTTC
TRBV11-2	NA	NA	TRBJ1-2	CASSLGQGGYGYTF	TGTGCCAGCAGCTTAGGGCAGGGCGGCTATGGCTACACCTTC
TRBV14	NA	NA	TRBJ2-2	CASSHFNTGELFF	TGTGCCAGCAGCCATTTTAACACCGGGGAGCTGTTTTTT
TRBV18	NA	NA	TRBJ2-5	CASSPRGTLENQETQYF	TGTGCCAGCTCACCACGAGGAACGCTAGAGAACCAAGAGACCCAGTACTTC
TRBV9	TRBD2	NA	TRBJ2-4	CASSPTSGKAKNIQYF	TGTGCCAGCAGCCCCACTAGCGGGAAGGCCAAAAACATTCAGTACTTC
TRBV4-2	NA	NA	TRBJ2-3	CASSQAGSFLGTDTQYF	TGTGCCAGCAGCCAAGCTGGAAGTTTTCTAGGCACAGATACGCAGTATTTT
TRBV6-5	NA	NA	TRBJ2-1	CASSSTQYNEQFF	TGTGCCAGCAGTAGTACTCAGTACAATGAGCAGTTCTTC
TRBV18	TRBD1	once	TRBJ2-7	CASSPGDRVPEQYF	TGTGCCAGCTCACCCGGTGACAGGGTACCCGAGCAGTACTTC
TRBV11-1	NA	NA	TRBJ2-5	CASSLRQAEETQYF	TGTGCCAGCAGCTTACGGCAGGCTGAGGAGACCCAGTACTTC
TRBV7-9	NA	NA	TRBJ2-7	CASSLDPLYEQYF	TGTGCCAGCAGCTTAGATCCCCTCTACGAGCAGTACTTC
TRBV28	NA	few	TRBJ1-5	CASKTSGSNQPQHF	TGTGCCAGCAAGACGTCTGGGAGCAATCAGCCCCAGCATTTT
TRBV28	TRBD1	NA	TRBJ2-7	CASSPRDRGYEQYF	TGTGCCAGCAGTCCCAGGGACAGGGGCTACGAGCAGTACTTC
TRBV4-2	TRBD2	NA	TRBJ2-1	CASAGGTRGLVYNEQFF	TGTGCCAGCGCTGGGGGGACTAGGGGACTGGTATACAATGAGCAGTTCTTC
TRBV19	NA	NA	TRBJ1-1	CASRTGYTEAFF	TGTGCCAGTAGGACTGGGTACACTGAAGCTTTCTTT
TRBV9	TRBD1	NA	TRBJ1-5	CASSAGGVGGNQPQHF	TGTGCCAGCAGCGCAGGGGGTGTCGGTGGCAATCAGCCCCAGCATTTT
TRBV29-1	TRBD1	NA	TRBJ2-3	CSVITTGSGPDTQYF	TGCAGCGTTATAACGACAGGGTCGGGGCCAGATACGCAGTATTTT
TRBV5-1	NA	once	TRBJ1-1	CASSWSGPMNTEAFF	TGCGCCAGCAGCTGGAGCGGCCCGATGAACACTGAAGCTTTCTTT
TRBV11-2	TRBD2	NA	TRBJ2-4	CASRTPGLAGGLGLDIQYF	TGTGCCAGTAGAACTCCGGGACTAGCGGGGGGGCTGGGTTTGGACATTCAGTACTTC
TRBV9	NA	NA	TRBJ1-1	CASSVAVIDEAFF	TGTGCCAGCAGCGTAGCTGTAATAGATGAAGCTTTCTTT